What follows is one T cell receptor beta chain and its context. Its antigen is still unknown. No much larger clone exists at a distance of one base, and base qualities are not known. According to the study, the label for this sample's time point signals: about 28 days (+/-7) after the second vaccine dose. AZD1222 recipients with second doses at about 4 weeks or about 12 weeks were pooled, because spike-specific TCR depth and breadth did not differ between schedules. Vaccinee samples were obtained from the UK trials COV001 and COV002, which included a single-blind randomized controlled phase 2/3 trial of AZD1222 (ChAdOx1 nCoV-19) in healthy adults. Trial participant PBMC samples were collected at day 0 and day 28 after the second dose for TCRbeta chain sequencing. The entry originates in a study of T cell responses to AZD1222 COVID-19 vaccine (dated by TCRdb to about 2021). Notes on the research overall: A total of just over 230 trial participants underwent TCR sequencing, of whom some 210 received two doses of AZD1222 and about 26 received two doses of the MenACWY control vaccine. Trial participants were enrolled into age subgroups of 18-55, 56-69 and 70-plus years, which contained approximately 150, 28 and 58 TCR-sequenced participants, respectively. The paper as a whole reports these results and caveats: Conclusions about previously exposed vaccinees were limited because only six AZD1222 recipients were SARS-CoV-2 seropositive at baseline. The vaccine-associated CD4 TCRs covered the entire spike protein, and the dominant responses fell in regions 160-218 and 743-854. The 56-69-year group was small, and its depth increase did not reach significance, likely because of low power. Reportedly, almost half of the unique spike-specific TCRs recognized epitopes lying outside the regions that are mutated in the B.1.351 and B.1.1.7 variants. Participants were mostly white British and included more females than males, and it was suggested by the authors that clonal diversity may have been underestimated. A significant rise in spike-specific TCR breadth and depth was observed after two AZD1222 doses relative to day 0 and relative to MenACWY recipients. No day 14 peak-response samples were available, so repertoires were characterized only after the peak T cell response.

The CDR3 regions of human TCRbeta chains were analyzed by immunosequencing. The original methods were these. TCRs in the repertoires were matched against a reference library of SARS-CoV-2-specific TCRs that had been generated with the MIRA antigen-specificity platform. Breadth was defined as the fraction of unique TCRs that were SARS-CoV-2-associated, and depth was defined as the fraction of total T cells that were SARS-CoV-2-associated. Using the MIRA data, each spike-specific TCR was assigned both to the spike region to which the TCR was reactive and to a CD4 or CD8 class. Log10-transformed breadth and depth values were compared by one-way ANOVA with Sidak's multiple comparisons tests. In TCRdb, the immuneACCESS table is reduced to in-frame sequences with V and J assigned. These tables do not hold every clone; where another copy was compared, an unresolved V gene accounts for under half, and the others remain unexplained. D and trimming were read from the DNA, whereas the V and J calls and clone size are those reported in that table. For this sample there are 150,000 to 200,000 clones; about 88% appear just once. The top ten constitute around 26% of the sample.

Via the germline V gene, CDR1 is SGHTA and CDR2 FQGNSA. There are 14 amino acids in the CDR3, from cysteine to phenylalanine inclusive. Left in the record is the CDR3 DNA by itself, 42 bases read in frame from the first base. The germline V end is reduced by 3 bases and the J end by 4 bases; junction bases left unmatched: 5. The chain is made from TRBV7-2 and TRBJ1-2; 7 bases in between match TRBD1. The source of this sequence is an adult who received the AZD1222 COVID-19 vaccine. The sequencing used peripheral blood, collected 28 days after the second AZD1222 dose. The nucleotide sequence reads TGTGCCAGCAGCTTGGGACAGTCCACCTATGGCTACACCTTC. The translation is CASSLGQSTYGYTF.